This record looks at one T cell receptor (beta chain) sequence and its context. Its antigen is as yet unknown. V dropped 5 bases and J dropped 6; count of bases not matched to a gene: 4. This CDR3 spans 12 amino acids. Per the germline V gene, CDR1 is DFQATT and CDR2 is SNEGSKA (reference sequence). A second about 7 to 11 cycle PCR used barcoded and J-beta primers. TCRdb re-called the 5' RACE reads with MiXCR, one entry per CDR3 protein. This table has about 760,000 distinct CDR3 sequences, 56% appearing once. The data were taken from a study of blood T cells in healthy people across ages. Study-level points and caveats: Per-million-T-cell TCR beta diversity fell roughly linearly with age. Changes in expanded clonotypes were possibly confounded, as the CMV status of donors was unknown.

Sequencing used blood. The rearrangement links TRBV20-1 to TRBJ2-1, with 7 bases that match TRBD1. The sequence came from a man between 35 and 55 years old in good health. The CDR3 DNA is TGCAGTGCTTGGGCAGGGGGCAATGAGCAGTTCTTC. Translating it yields CSAWAGGNEQFF.